This T cell receptor (beta chain) was recovered during a study of blood T cell repertoires in COVID-19. The J segment lost 3 bases and the V segment lost 4 bases, leaving 7 bases of the junction unmatched. The CDR3 is 16 residues long. CDR1 and CDR2 from the germline V gene are SGHTA and FQGTGA. The assay was immunoSEQ multiplex PCR, and TCRdb's table has in-frame clones only and misses some. Of some 110,000 clones in the sample, about nine tenths were seen once. V usage is TRBV7-3 and J usage is TRBJ2-1; 9 bases agree with TRBD2. This sequence originates from an older man who had recovered from COVID-19. Material for sequencing was peripheral blood. DNA of the CDR3: TGTGCCAGCAGCTCCGGGGGTAGCGGGGGCTACAATGAGCAGTTCTTC. Its protein product is CASSSGGSGGYNEQFF.